Listed below are T cell receptor beta chains from one sample, sequenced in a study of blood T cell repertoires in COVID-19. The table came from immunoSEQ multiplex PCR; TCRdb's copy has only in-frame clones and leaves some out. This sample has about 280,000 clones; approximately 81% occur once, and the top ten carry roughly 2.7%. Sample: PBMCs or T cells enriched from blood (not recorded which). These TCRs come from a woman aged 45-59 years who had recovered from COVID-19. Each CDR3 is given with its conserved first and last residue. D genes are given only for firm matches. Size is stated for part of the rows, as once, few or many counts, or as a class when the clone is expanded.

.	TRBV11-2	.	TRBJ1-6	TGTGCCAGCAGCTTAGTAGGGGGTCTCGGACTTTCACCCCTCCACTTT	CASSLVGGLGLSPLHF
.	TRBV27	TRBD1	TRBJ1-4	TGTGCCAGCAGTGTCGGGACAGGGGGCTATGAAAAACTGTTTTTT	CASSVGTGGYEKLFF
.	TRBV3-1/TRBV3-2	.	TRBJ2-1	TGTGCCAGCAGCCAAGATAGTAGGCAGGGGCCCCTCTTC	CASSQDSRQGPLF
.	TRBV4-3	.	TRBJ2-3	TGCGCCAGCAGCCCCTTTAGCTTCTCTAGCACAGATACGCAGTATTTT	CASSPFSFSSTDTQYF
.	TRBV30	.	TRBJ2-1	TGTGCCTGGAGTGGGGCTGAGCAGTTCTTC	CAWSGAEQFF
.	TRBV5-1	TRBD1	TRBJ1-4	TGCGCCAGCAGCTTTACAGGGGAGGTTGAAAAACTGTTTTTT	CASSFTGEVEKLFF
.	TRBV9	.	TRBJ1-5	TGTGCCAGCAGCGTAGACTACGGCAATCAGCCCCAGCATTTT	CASSVDYGNQPQHF
.	TRBV27	.	TRBJ1-2	TGTGCCAGCAGTTTAAAGGGGCTCTATGGCTACACCTTC	CASSLKGLYGYTF
.	TRBV7-2	.	TRBJ2-7	TGTGCCAGCAGCTTAGGAGTGGGACAAGTCGGCTACGAGCAGTACTTC	CASSLGVGQVGYEQYF
.	TRBV7-9	.	TRBJ2-3	TGTGCCAGCAGCGGAAGCGGTTCAGATAGCACAGATACGCAGTATTTT	CASSGSGSDSTDTQYF
few	TRBV6-6	.	TRBJ1-6	TGTGCCAGCAGCCCCTCTCGAGGGAACTCACCCCTCCACTTT	CASSPSRGNSPLHF
.	TRBV6-5	TRBD1	TRBJ1-4	TGTGCCAGCAGTTCCGGGACAGGGGATGAAAAACTGTTTTTT	CASSSGTGDEKLFF
.	TRBV25-1	.	TRBJ1-1	TGTGCCAGCAGGCGAGGGGGGGTGCCTGAAGCTTTCTTT	CASRRGGVPEAFF
once	TRBV19	.	TRBJ2-7	TGTGCCAGTAGATTGCGGGATAGCTCCTACGAGCAGTACTTC	CASRLRDSSYEQYF
.	TRBV30	.	TRBJ1-1	TGTGCCTGGAGTACCTTCGACAGGATAAACACTGAAGCTTTCTTT	CAWSTFDRINTEAFF
.	TRBV7-2	.	TRBJ2-3	TGTGCCAGCTCCCCAGCAAGCGTGCAGTATTTT	CASSPASVQYF
.	TRBV10-3	TRBD1	TRBJ1-5	TGTGCCATCAGTGAAACAGGGGGCGGCAATCAGCCCCAGCATTTT	CAISETGGGNQPQHF
.	TRBV5-6	.	TRBJ1-1	TGTGCCAGCAGCTTGGGGGGCCGTCACACTGAAGCTTTCTTT	CASSLGGRHTEAFF
.	TRBV18	.	TRBJ1-6	TGTGCCAGCTCACCATCCTTCCGTAATTCGAATTCACCCCTCCACTTT	CASSPSFRNSNSPLHF
.	TRBV18	TRBD1	TRBJ1-5	TGTGCCAGCTCACCACGGACAGGGGGAAATCAGCCCCAGCATTTT	CASSPRTGGNQPQHF
.	TRBV6-2/TRBV6-3	.	TRBJ1-5	TGTGCCAGCAGTTACTCGGTTCCAGGCAATAGCAATCAGCCCCAGCATTTT	CASSYSVPGNSNQPQHF
.	TRBV29-1	.	TRBJ1-1	TGCAGCGTTTACAGGGATGAGGGCACTGAAGCTTTCTTT	CSVYRDEGTEAFF
once	TRBV2	TRBD1	TRBJ1-1	TGTGCCAGCAGACAGACAGGGCCCACTGAAGCTTTCTTT	CASRQTGPTEAFF
.	TRBV4-2	.	TRBJ1-6	TGTGCCAGCAGCCAAGACCGGACAGCCGCCTGGGGGGGTTCACCCCTCCACTTT	CASSQDRTAAWGGSPLHF
.	TRBV28	TRBD1	TRBJ2-7	TGTGCCAGCAGCCCGGGGGACAGGGGGTCTATATACGAGCAGTACTTC	CASSPGDRGSIYEQYF
.	TRBV7-8	.	TRBJ1-6	TGTGCCAGCAGCCAACCCCCCCCGGGAAATTCACCCCTCCACTTT	CASSQPPPGNSPLHF
.	TRBV2	.	TRBJ1-6	TGTGCCAGCAGTGATCGGCAGGGAGGAAGTTCACCCCTCCACTTT	CASSDRQGGSSPLHF
.	TRBV10-3	.	TRBJ2-7	TGTGCCATCAGTGAGCCTCACAGGGTTTACGAGCAGTACTTC	CAISEPHRVYEQYF
.	TRBV30	.	TRBJ1-6	TGTGCCTGGACTAGTCGTTTCGGGAATTCACCCCTCCACTTT	CAWTSRFGNSPLHF
.	TRBV2	TRBD2	TRBJ2-2	TGTGCCAGCAGTGAACATCAGGGAGGGACCGGGGAGCTGTTTTTT	CASSEHQGGTGELFF
once	TRBV19	TRBD1	TRBJ2-6	TGTGCCAGTGGGTTCCCGGGACAGTCCTTCTCTGGGGCCAACGTCCTGACTTTC	CASGFPGQSFSGANVLTF
.	TRBV11-2	.	TRBJ2-5	TGTGCCAGCAGCTTACCCCCCATAGAGACCCAGTACTTC	CASSLPPIETQYF
.	TRBV9	TRBD1	TRBJ1-4	TGTGCCAGCAGCGTAGGGGGACAGAGCAATGAAAAACTGTTTTTT	CASSVGGQSNEKLFF
.	TRBV30	.	TRBJ1-3	TGTGCCTGGAGAGTCCGGGATTTAGAACACCTGAACTCTGGAAACACCATATATTTT	CAWRVRDLEHLNSGNTIYF
.	TRBV7-9	.	TRBJ2-7	TGTGCCAGCAGCTTAGAGAGGGGAGGAGACTTC	CASSLERGGDF
.	TRBV7-3	.	TRBJ1-1	TGTGCCAGCAGCTCTTCCCCGGAGGGTGAAGCTTTCTTT	CASSSSPEGEAFF
.	TRBV19	TRBD1	TRBJ1-1	TGTGCCAGTGTTGACAGGGTCTCCCACACTGAAGCTTTCTTT	CASVDRVSHTEAFF
once	TRBV9	.	TRBJ1-1	TGTGCCAGCAGCGTCACAGGGACGAACACTGAAGCTTTCTTT	CASSVTGTNTEAFF
.	TRBV19	TRBD1	TRBJ2-7	TGTGCCAGTACGACAGGGGGCTCCTACGAGCAGTACTTC	CASTTGGSYEQYF
.	TRBV7-9	.	TRBJ1-1	TGTGCCAGCAGCTTAGGAGGAGGAGCTTTCTTT	CASSLGGGAFF
.	TRBV5-4	TRBD1	TRBJ1-2	TGTGCCAGCAGCTGGGACAGAAATGGCTACACCTTC	CASSWDRNGYTF
.	TRBV7-2	TRBD1	TRBJ1-5	TGTGCCAGCAGCCCCGGAGACAGGGTGGGCAATCAGCCCCAGCATTTT	CASSPGDRVGNQPQHF
.	TRBV7-6	TRBD1	TRBJ1-3	TGTGCCAGCAGCTTAGTTACGGGACAGACTGGAAACACCATATATTTT	CASSLVTGQTGNTIYF
.	TRBV7-8	.	TRBJ2-6	TGTGCCAGCACCCCCTACAGGGCAAGCGGAAGCTCTGGGGCCAACGTCCTGACTTTC	CASTPYRASGSSGANVLTF
.	TRBV14	.	TRBJ2-7	TGTGCCAGCAGCCAAGGCCTGCGTTACAGTCTCTACGAGCAGTACTTC	CASSQGLRYSLYEQYF